In its sample, the clone carrying this TCR beta chain was seen a few times. The antigen is unknown. The sample belongs to a study of CD8+CD57+ T cells in acquired aplastic anemia. Study-wide background: The study obtained an average of approximately 3 ug of DNA from sorted CD4+ and CD8+ cells. CD4+ cells from healthy donors averaged approximately 11 million reads. Findings and caveats of the study: The study identified more than 25 CD8+ CDR3 sequences shared by patients and controls. Patients and controls had CD8+ Simpson's diversity values that were not significantly distinct.

TCR beta VDJ and CDR3 profiles were obtained from a genomic DNA template. Each CDR3 protein is one row after TCRdb ran MiXCR on the reads. The table shows hundreds of thousands of distinct CDR3 sequences, with 60% to 80% occurring only once. V dropped 6 bases and J dropped 14; count of bases not matched to a gene: 11. Germline CDR1 is SGHTA and CDR2 is FQGTGA. The CDR3 length is 13 residues. This sequence was found in a human donor in good health, serving as a control. The chain has TRBV7-3 and TRBJ1-5; TRBD1 matches at 9 bases. The material sequenced was sorted CD4+, CD8+, or CD8+CD57+ T cells (not recorded which) from PBMCs. The DNA of the CDR3 is TGTGCCAGCAGGGCCGGGACAGGGTATTACGAGCATTTT. This sequence encodes CASRAGTGYYEHF.